This T cell receptor (beta chain) comes out of a study of blood T cells in healthy people across ages. General study points: Donor CMV status, an unknown factor, possibly confounded changes in expanded clonotypes. PBMC samples, being unsorted, prevented any conclusive comparison of naive and antigen-experienced cells. It was the long-lived donors that had more naive CD4+ cells and higher diversity than aged donors.

A minimum of 7 million PBMCs was isolated per sample. This clonotype was counted a single time. Its antigen is undetermined. This CDR3 spans 11 amino acids. Germline V lookup: CDR1 DFQATT, CDR2 SNEGSKA (reference sequence). Alongside a J-beta primer mix, a sample-barcoded 5' primer served in a second PCR lasting about 6 to 11 cycles. TCRdb fed the 5' RACE reads into MiXCR, producing one record per CDR3 protein. This sample carries 1.5 million or so distinct CDR3 sequences, around 42% of them seen once, and the ten largest clones take less than 8%. This clonotype originated in a woman between 18 and 30 years old in good health. V and J are TRBV20-1 and TRBJ2-1, with TRBD2 matching 10 bases. The sequencing input was blood. CDR3 DNA sequence: TGCCTACTAGCGGGGAACAATGAGCAGTTCTTC. Translated, it gives CLLAGNNEQFF.